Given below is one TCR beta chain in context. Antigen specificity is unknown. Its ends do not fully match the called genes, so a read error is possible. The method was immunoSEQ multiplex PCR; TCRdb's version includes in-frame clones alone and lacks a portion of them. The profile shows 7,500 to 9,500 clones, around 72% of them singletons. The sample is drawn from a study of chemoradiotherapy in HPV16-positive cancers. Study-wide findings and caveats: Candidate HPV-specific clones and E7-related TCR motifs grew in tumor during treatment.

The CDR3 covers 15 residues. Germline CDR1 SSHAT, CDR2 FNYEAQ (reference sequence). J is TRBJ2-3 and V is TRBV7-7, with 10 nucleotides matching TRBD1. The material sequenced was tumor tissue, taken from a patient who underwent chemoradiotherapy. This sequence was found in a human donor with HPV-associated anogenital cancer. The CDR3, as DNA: TGTGCTAGCAGCCGGACAGGGGGGGAGTTAGATACGCAGTATTTT. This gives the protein CASSRTGGELDTQYF.